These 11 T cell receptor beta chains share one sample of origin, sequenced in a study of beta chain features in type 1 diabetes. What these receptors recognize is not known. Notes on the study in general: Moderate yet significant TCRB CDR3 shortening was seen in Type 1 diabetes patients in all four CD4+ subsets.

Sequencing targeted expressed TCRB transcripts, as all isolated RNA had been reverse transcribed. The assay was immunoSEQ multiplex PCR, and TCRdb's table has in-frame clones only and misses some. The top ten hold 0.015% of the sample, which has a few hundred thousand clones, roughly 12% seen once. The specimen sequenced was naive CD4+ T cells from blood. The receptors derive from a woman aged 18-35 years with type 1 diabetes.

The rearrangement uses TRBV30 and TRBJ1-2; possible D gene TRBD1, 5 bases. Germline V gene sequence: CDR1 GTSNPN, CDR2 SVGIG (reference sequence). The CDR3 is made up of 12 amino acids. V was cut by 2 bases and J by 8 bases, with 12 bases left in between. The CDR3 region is CAWSPQAWGYTF. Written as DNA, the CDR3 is TGTGCCTGGAGTCCACAGGCTTGGGGCTACACCTTC.

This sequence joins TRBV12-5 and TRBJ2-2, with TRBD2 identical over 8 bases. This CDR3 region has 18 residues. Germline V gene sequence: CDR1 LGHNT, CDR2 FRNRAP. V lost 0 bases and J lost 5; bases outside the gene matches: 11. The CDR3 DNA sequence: TGTGCTAGTGGTTTGGTATCGAGCGGGAGTACGGTAACCGGGGAGCTGTTTTTT. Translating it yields CASGLVSSGSTVTGELFF.

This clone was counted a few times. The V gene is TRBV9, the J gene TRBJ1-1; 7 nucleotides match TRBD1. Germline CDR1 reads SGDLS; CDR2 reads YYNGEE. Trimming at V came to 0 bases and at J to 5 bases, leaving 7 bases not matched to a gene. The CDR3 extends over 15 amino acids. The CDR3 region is CASSVVDRVGTEAFF. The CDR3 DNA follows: TGTGCCAGCAGCGTAGTTGACAGGGTAGGGACTGAAGCTTTCTTT. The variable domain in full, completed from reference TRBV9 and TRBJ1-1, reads DSGVTQTPKHLITATGQRVTLRCSPRSGDLSVYWYQQSLDQGLQFLIQYYNGEERAKGNILERFSAQQFPDLHSELNLSSLELGDSALYFCASSVVDRVGTEAFFGQGTRLTVV.

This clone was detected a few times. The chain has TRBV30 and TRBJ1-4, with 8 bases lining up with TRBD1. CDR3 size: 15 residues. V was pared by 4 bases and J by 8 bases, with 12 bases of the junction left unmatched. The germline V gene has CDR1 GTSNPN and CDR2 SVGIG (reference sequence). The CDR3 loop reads CAWNTAGGRREKLFF. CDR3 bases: TGTGCCTGGAACACAGCAGGGGGCCGTAGAGAAAAACTGTTTTTT.

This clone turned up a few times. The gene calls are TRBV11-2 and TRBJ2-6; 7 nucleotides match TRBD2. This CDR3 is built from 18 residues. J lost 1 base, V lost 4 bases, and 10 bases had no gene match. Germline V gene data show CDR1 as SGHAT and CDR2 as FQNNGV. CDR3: CASSSLHVSGSGANVLTF. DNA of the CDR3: TGTGCCAGCAGCTCCCTCCATGTTAGCGGGTCTGGGGCCAACGTCCTGACTTTC.

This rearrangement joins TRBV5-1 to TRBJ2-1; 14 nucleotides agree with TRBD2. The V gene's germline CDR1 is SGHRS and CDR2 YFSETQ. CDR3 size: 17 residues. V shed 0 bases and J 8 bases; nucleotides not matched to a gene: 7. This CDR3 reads CASSLGGGLAGADEQFF. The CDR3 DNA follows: TGCGCCAGCAGCTTGGGCGGGGGACTAGCGGGAGCGGATGAGCAGTTCTTC.

CDR3 sequence: CASSLSVLAGGGLVDEQFF. In DNA, the CDR3 is TGTGCCAGCAGCTTGTCCGTGCTAGCGGGAGGAGGGCTCGTAGATGAGCAGTTCTTC. The chain couples TRBV5-4 to TRBJ2-1; TRBD2 agrees at 11 bases. The V segment lost 1 base and the J segment 8 bases; nucleotides outside the gene matches: 17. CDR1 and CDR2 (germline): SGHNT, YYREEE (reference sequence). The CDR3 runs to 19 residues.

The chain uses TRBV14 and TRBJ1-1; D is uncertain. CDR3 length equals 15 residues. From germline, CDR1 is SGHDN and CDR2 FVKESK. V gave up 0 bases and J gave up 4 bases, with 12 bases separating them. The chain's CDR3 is CASSQEETVGTEAFF. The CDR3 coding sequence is TGTGCCAGCAGCCAAGAGGAGACCGTGGGCACTGAAGCTTTCTTT.

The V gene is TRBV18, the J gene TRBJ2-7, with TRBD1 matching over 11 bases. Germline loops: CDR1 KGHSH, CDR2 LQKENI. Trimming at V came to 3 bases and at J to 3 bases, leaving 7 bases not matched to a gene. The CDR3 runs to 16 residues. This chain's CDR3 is CASSPARDRGIYEQYV. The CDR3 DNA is TGTGCCAGCTCACCGGCGCGGGACAGGGGGATCTACGAGCAGTACGTC.

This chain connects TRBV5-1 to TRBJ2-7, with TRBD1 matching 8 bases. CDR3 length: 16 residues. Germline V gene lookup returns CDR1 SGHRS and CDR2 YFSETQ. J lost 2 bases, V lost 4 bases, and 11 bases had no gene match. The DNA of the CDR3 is TGCGCCAGCAGCCCTACGGCGACAGGGGTAGCCTACGAGCAGTACTTC. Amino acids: CASSPTATGVAYEQYF.

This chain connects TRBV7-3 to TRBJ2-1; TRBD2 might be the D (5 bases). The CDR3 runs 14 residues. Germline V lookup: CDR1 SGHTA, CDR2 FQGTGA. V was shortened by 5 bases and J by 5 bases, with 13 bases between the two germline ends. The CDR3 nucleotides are TGTGCCAGCAGCCCGTACGCGCGGGACAATGAGCAGTTCTTC. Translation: CASSPYARDNEQFF.